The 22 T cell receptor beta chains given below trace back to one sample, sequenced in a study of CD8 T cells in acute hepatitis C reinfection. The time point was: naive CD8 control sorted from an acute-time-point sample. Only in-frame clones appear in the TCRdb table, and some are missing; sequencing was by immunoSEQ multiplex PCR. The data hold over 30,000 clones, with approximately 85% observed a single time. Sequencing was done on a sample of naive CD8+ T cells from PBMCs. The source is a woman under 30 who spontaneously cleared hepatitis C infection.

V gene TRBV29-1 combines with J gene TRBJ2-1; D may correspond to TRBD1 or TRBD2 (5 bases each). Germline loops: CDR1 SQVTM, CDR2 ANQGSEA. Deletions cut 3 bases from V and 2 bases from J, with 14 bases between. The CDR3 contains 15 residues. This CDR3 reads CSVDGHQGPYNEQFF. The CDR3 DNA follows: TGCAGCGTTGACGGGCACCAGGGACCCTACAATGAGCAGTTCTTC.

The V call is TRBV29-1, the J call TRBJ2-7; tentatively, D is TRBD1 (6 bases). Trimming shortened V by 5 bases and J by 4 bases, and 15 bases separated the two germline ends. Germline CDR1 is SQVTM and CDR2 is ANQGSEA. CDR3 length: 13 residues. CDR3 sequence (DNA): TGCAGCGTTCGAGTGGGGGCGCGTTACGAGCAGTACTTC. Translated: CSVRVGARYEQYF.

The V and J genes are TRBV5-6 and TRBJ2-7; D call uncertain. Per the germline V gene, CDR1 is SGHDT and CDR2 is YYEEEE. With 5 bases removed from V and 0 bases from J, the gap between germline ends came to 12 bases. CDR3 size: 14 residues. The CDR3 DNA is TGTGCCAGCAGGGTTATCGGTAGCTCCTACGAGCAGTACTTC. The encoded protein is CASRVIGSSYEQYF.

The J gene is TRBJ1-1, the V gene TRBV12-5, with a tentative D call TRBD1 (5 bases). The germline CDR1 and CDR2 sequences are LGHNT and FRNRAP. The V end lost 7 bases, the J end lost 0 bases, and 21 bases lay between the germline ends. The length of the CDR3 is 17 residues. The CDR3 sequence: CASANLNWEGMNTEAFF. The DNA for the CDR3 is TGTGCTAGTGCCAACCTTAACTGGGAGGGGATGAACACTGAAGCTTTCTTT.

The CDR3 loop is CASSPGTANTGELFF. For the CDR3, the DNA is TGTGCCAGCAGCCCCGGGACGGCGAACACCGGGGAGCTGTTTTTT. This chain connects TRBV5-8 to TRBJ2-2; D assignment may be TRBD1 or TRBD2 (5 bases each). With 4 bases removed from V and 0 bases from J, the gap between germline ends came to 10 bases. The CDR3 length is 15 residues. CDR1 is SGHTS and CDR2 is YDEGEE in the germline V gene. The variable domain in full, completed from reference TRBV5-8 and TRBJ2-2, reads EAGVTQSPTHLIKTRGQQATLRCSPISGHTSVYWYQQALGLGLQFLLWYDEGEERNRGNFPPRFSGRQFPNYSSELNVNALELEDSALYLCASSPGTANTGELFFGEGSRLTVL.

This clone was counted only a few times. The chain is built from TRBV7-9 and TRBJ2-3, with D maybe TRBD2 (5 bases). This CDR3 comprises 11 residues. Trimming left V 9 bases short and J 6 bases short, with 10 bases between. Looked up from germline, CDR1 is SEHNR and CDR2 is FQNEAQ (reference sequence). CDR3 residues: CAREAADTQYF. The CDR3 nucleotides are TGTGCCAGGGAGGCCGCGGATACGCAGTATTTT.

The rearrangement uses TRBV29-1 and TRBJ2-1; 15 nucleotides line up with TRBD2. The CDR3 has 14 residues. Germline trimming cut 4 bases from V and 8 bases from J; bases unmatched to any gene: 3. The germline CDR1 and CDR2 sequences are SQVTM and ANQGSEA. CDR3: CSVVGLAGGDEQFF. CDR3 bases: TGCAGCGTTGTCGGACTAGCGGGAGGGGATGAGCAGTTCTTC.

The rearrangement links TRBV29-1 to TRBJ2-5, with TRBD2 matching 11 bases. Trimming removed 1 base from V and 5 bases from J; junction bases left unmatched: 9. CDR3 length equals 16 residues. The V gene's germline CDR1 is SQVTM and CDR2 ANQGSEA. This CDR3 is CSVEGLAGYSLETQYF. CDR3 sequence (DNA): TGCAGCGTTGAAGGACTAGCGGGATACTCTCTGGAGACCCAGTACTTC.

The CDR3 DNA is TGTGCCAGCAGCGAAGGGGGTCCTACGAACACCGGGGAGCTGTTTTTT. Amino acids: CASSEGGPTNTGELFF. The V call is TRBV9, the J call TRBJ2-2; perhaps TRBD1 as D (6 bases). Trimming stripped 3 bases from V and 0 bases from J, with 12 bases between. The length of the CDR3 is 16 residues. From germline, CDR1 is SGDLS and CDR2 YYNGEE.

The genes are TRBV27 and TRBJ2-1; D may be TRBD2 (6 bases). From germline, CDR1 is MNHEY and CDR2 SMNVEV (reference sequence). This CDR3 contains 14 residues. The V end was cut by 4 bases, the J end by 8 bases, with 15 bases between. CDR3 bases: TGTGCCAGCAGTTCCTGGGACTTGGGGGATGAGCAGTTCTTC. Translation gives CASSSWDLGDEQFF.

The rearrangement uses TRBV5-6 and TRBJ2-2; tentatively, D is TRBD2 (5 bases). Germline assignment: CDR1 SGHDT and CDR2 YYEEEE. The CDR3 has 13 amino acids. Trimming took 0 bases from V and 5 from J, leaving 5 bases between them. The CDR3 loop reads CASSLGGTGELFF. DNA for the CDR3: TGTGCCAGCAGCTTGGGAGGGACCGGGGAGCTGTTTTTT.

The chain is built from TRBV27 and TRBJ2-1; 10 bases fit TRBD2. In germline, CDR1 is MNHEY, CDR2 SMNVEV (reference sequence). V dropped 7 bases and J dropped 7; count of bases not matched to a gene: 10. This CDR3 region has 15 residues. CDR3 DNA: TGTGCCAGCACCGAAGCGGGAGGGCCTAAGAATGAGCAGTTCTTC. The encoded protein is CASTEAGGPKNEQFF.

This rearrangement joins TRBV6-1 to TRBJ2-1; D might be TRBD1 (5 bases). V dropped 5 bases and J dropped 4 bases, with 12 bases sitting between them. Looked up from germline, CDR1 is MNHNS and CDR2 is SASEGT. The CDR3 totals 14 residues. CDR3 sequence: CASSSQGAYNEQFF. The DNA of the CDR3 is TGTGCCAGCAGTTCACAAGGGGCGTACAATGAGCAGTTCTTC.

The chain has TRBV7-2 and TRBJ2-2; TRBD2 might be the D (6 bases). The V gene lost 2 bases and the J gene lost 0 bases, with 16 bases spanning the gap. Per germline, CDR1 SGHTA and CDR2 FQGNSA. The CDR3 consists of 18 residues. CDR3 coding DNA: TGTGCCAGCAGCTTACCCCCCTCCACTAGCTCGAACACCGGGGAGCTGTTTTTT. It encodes CASSLPPSTSSNTGELFF.

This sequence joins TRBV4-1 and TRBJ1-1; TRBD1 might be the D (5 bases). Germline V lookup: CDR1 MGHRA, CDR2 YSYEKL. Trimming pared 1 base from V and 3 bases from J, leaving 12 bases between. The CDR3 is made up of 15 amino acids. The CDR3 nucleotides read TGCGCCAGCAGCCAAGGGCCTGGGACGGACACTGAAGCTTTCTTT. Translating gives CASSQGPGTDTEAFF.

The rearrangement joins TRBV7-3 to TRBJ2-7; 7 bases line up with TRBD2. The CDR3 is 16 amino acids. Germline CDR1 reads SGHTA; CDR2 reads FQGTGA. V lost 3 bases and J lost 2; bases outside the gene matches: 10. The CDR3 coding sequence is TGTGCCAGCAGCTTCGGCCAGCGGGGTTCAACCTACGAGCAGTACTTC. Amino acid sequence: CASSFGQRGSTYEQYF.

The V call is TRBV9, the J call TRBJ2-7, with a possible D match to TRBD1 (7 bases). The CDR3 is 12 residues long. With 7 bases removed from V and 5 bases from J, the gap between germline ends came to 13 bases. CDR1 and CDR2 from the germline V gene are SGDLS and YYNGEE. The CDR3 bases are TGTGCCAGCGGGCAGGGGGGCGACGAGCAGTACTTC. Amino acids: CASGQGGDEQYF.

The CDR3 is CASSPVAGARIGYTF. CDR3 coding DNA: TGTGCCAGCAGCCCCGTCGCGGGGGCGCGAATTGGCTACACCTTC. J is TRBJ1-2 and V is TRBV6-1; D is perhaps TRBD1 (6 bases). The CDR3 covers 15 residues. The V gene lost 6 bases and the J gene lost 7 bases, with 21 bases spanning the gap. Germline V lookup: CDR1 MNHNS, CDR2 SASEGT.

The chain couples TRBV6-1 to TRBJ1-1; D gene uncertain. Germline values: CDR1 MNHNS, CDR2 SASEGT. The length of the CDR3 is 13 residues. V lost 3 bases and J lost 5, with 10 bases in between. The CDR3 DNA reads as TGTGCCAGCAGTGAGCCGGGAGGGACTGAAGCTTTCTTT. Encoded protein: CASSEPGGTEAFF.

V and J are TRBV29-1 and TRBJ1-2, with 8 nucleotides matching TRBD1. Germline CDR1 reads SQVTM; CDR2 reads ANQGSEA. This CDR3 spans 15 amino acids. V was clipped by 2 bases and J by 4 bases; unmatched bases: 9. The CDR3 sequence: CSVERDRGKFYGYTF. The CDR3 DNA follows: TGCAGCGTTGAAAGAGACAGGGGAAAGTTCTATGGCTACACCTTC.

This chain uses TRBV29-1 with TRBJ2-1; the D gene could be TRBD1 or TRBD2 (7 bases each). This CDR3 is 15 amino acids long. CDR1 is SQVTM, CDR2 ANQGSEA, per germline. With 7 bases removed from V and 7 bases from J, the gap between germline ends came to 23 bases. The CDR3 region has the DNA TGCAGCGCCCAACGCCCAGGGGGGGGAATAAATGAGCAGTTCTTC. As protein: CSAQRPGGGINEQFF.

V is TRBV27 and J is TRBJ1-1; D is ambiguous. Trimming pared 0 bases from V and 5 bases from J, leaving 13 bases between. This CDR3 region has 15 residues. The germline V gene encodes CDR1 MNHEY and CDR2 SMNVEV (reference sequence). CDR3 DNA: TGTGCCAGCAGTTTATCCCGTGGAGTAGGTACTGAAGCTTTCTTT. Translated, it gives CASSLSRGVGTEAFF.